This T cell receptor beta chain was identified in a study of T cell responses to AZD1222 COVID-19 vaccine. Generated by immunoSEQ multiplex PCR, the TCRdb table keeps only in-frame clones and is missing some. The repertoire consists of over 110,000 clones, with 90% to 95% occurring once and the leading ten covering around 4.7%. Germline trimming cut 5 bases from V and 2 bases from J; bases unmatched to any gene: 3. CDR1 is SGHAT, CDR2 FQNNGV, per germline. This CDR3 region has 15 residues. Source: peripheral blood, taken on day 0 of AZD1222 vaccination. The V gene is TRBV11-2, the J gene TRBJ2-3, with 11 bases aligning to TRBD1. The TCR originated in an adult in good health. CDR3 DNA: TGTGCCAGCAGCCAGGACAGGGGGCCCACAGATACGCAGTATTTT. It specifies CASSQDRGPTDTQYF.